This T cell receptor (beta chain) stems from a study of T-cell reconstitution after alpha-beta-depleted transplantation in children. Study-level results: Where alpha-beta T cells came from about two months after transplant was reportedly several hundred expanded graft clones. Diversity and T-cell counts at one year after transplant derived mostly from new T cells. Surviving recipient T cells and intrathymic progenitors accounted for some patients' high TCRbeta diversity at day 60.

At least ten counts were recorded for this clonotype. Its cognate antigen is unknown. Preparation of the TCRbeta library was carried out with unique molecular identifiers. TCRdb reprocessed the PCR reads via MiXCR and lists one record per CDR3 protein. The sample holds about 110,000 distinct CDR3 sequences, roughly 6.1% seen once. Germline-derived CDR1 and CDR2 are SGHTA and FQGNSA. This CDR3 comprises 15 residues. Trimming removed 5 bases from V and 6 bases from J; junction bases left unmatched: 10. The receptor comes from a male patient between 2 and 10 years old who had a stem cell transplant for acute lymphoblastic leukemia, so the T cells may come from the graft donor. Sample: PBMCs, mostly from graft donor cells, taken 360 days after TCRalphabeta/CD19-depleted stem cell transplant. V gene TRBV7-2 combines with J gene TRBJ1-5; 7 bases map to TRBD1. CDR3 loop: CASSPWTGRSQPQHF. The CDR3 nucleotides read TGTGCCAGCAGCCCTTGGACAGGAAGGAGTCAGCCCCAGCATTTT.